What follows are 5 T cell receptor beta chains derived from one specimen sequenced in a study of blood T cell repertoires in COVID-19. Sequencing used immunoSEQ multiplex PCR; TCRdb keeps in-frame clones, though not all of them. The table lists 65,000 to 95,000 clones, around 83% of them singletons. What was sequenced was peripheral blood. Receptors were obtained from a woman aged 45-65 years with acute or convalescent COVID-19.

The CDR3 DNA follows: TGTGCCAGCAGCTCGGGTCCAATCAGGGACAGAGAAAATGAAGCTTTCTTT. Its protein is CASSSGPIRDRENEAFF. This chain links TRBV9 with TRBJ1-1, with 7 bases identical to TRBD1. Germline CDR1 is SGDLS and CDR2 is YYNGEE. CDR3 length equals 17 residues. V shed 4 bases and J 7 bases; nucleotides not matched to a gene: 19.

V and J are TRBV6-4 and TRBJ2-3, with 10 positions matching TRBD1. Germline lookup yields CDR1 MRHNA and CDR2 SNTAGT. The V and J ends lost 4 bases and 0 bases, in that order; junction bases with no gene match: 4. The CDR3 is 16 residues long. The CDR3 region has the DNA TGTGCCAGCAGTGCCGGACAGGGGGGTAGCACAGATACGCAGTATTTT. Its translation: CASSAGQGGSTDTQYF.

CDR3 bases: TGTGCCAGCAGCTTAACTCCTCCTGGCTCGCAAGAGACCCAGTACTTC. Protein product: CASSLTPPGSQETQYF. The rearrangement uses TRBV7-3 and TRBJ2-5; D remains unclear. This CDR3 has 16 residues. Trimming cost V 0 bases and J 2 bases, with 13 bases left between them. Germline values: CDR1 SGHTA, CDR2 FQGTGA.

The chain combines TRBV19 with TRBJ1-4; 9 bases agree with TRBD1. There are 15 residues in the CDR3. Trimming took 4 bases from V and 8 from J; bases not matched to a gene: 8. Germline V gene data show CDR1 as LNHDA and CDR2 as SQIVND (reference sequence). CDR3 amino acids: CASSTNRGREEKLFF. The DNA of the CDR3 is TGTGCCAGTAGTACCAACAGGGGGCGAGAAGAAAAACTGTTTTTT.

The chain uses TRBV2 and TRBJ1-1; D is uncertain. The V end was cut by 7 bases, the J end by 3 bases, with 15 bases between. The length of the CDR3 is 14 residues. Germline V lookup: CDR1 SNHLY, CDR2 FYNNEI. CDR3 in amino acids: CASMRYGSYTEAFF. The CDR3 DNA follows: TGTGCCAGCATGAGGTACGGGAGCTACACTGAAGCTTTCTTT.